This T cell receptor beta chain was profiled in a study of PD-1 blockade in classical Hodgkin lymphoma (dated by TCRdb to about 2020). In terms of the full investigation: Nivolumab dosing was 3 mg/kg intravenously every 2 weeks, continuing until either disease progression or unacceptable toxicity. The study used TCR beta sequencing and CyTOF to define a peripheral blood immune signature of response to PD-1 blockade in classical Hodgkin lymphoma. The investigation overall reported the following: Trial patients with a complete response had baseline diversity similar to that of newly diagnosed patients, while partial responders and progressors had significantly lower diversity. CD4+ but not CD8+ TCR diversity rose significantly by C4D1 (p=0.0027 vs p=0.16), most apparent in complete responders (p=0.02). Baseline TCR diversity was reported to be lower in newly diagnosed patients than in healthy donors, and even lower in relapsed/refractory patients. The study was restricted to a single clinical trial cohort, and the causes of repertoire differences, possibly disease activity or prior therapy, were left undefined. Diversity was lower in patients who began nivolumab less than 1 year after ASCT, so these patients were left out of later analyses to avoid confounding by immune reconstitution.

What this sample's time point label stands for: cycle 4 day 1 (C4D1), after less than 7 weeks of nivolumab. All trial patients had relapsed after autologous stem cell transplantation, with cohorts A, B and C differing in prior brentuximab vedotin exposure. Using a Miltenyi CD4+ T cell isolation kit, CD4+ T cells were purified from thawed PBMCs through magnetic negative selection. The trial cohort was composed of under 70 patients with relapsed/refractory classical Hodgkin lymphoma, for whom complete response, partial response or progressive disease was recorded as best overall response. Trial patients were treated with single-agent nivolumab in the multi-cohort phase II CheckMate 205 trial. An independent review committee assessed best overall response by applying the 2007 International Working Group response criteria. PBMCs from the trial were collected at three points: immediately before nivolumab initiation (C1D1), and during therapy at cycle 2 day 1 and cycle 4 day 1. Peripheral blood was collected in 8 mL Vacutainer Cell Preparation Tubes, from which PBMCs were isolated by centrifugation and then cryopreserved. Purified CD4+ and CD8+ fractions were prepared only for cases with an additional available PBMC sample. Magnetically labelled cells were depleted on LS columns in a quadroMACS separator, and the flow-through was collected as the purified fraction.

Genomic DNA was isolated using the Qiagen DNeasy kit from unsorted PBMCs as well as from negatively selected CD4+ and CD8+ fractions. Using primers that anneal to V and J segments, immunoSEQ multiplex PCR amplified the TCR beta CDR3 regions. A synthetic immune receptor repertoire was used to minimize amplification bias, and remaining bias was computationally removed after sequencing. In the paper's pipeline: Repertoire diversity was quantified as the Shannon entropy index using custom Python scripts. Unsorted, CD4+ and CD8+ repertoires were analyzed separately, except in combined analyses where CD4+ and CD8+ sequences were merged in silico. A clone counted as expanded when the clone's frequency after treatment rose at least 2-fold relative to C1D1, and clones undetected at baseline were given a pseudocount of 0.5. Singleton clones were defined as clones with 0 or 1 copy at C1D1, and non-singleton clones were defined as clones with 2 or more copies. Clones expanded in unsorted samples were annotated as CD4+, CD8+ or unknown by matching protein sequences in sorted samples from the same patient. Wilcoxon tests on paired samples were used to test changes in diversity from C1D1 to C4D1. TCRdb took this table from immuneACCESS and kept in-frame rearrangements with V and J called. Such tables lack part of the clones; where checked against another copy, unresolved V genes explain under half of the gap, and the rest is unexplained. D and trimming come from the DNA, and the V and J calls and clone size come from that table. The sample data list about 20,000 clones, and approximately 70% of these were observed just once. The ten largest make up less than 1.5% of the sample.

Per the germline V gene, KGHSH is the CDR1 and LQKENI is the CDR2. Counted from cysteine to phenylalanine, this CDR3 has 12 amino acids. Only the CDR3 region is kept as DNA, spanning 36 bases read in frame from base 1. Deletion took 1 base off V and 11 bases off J, with a span of 11 bases between the germline ends. A note on this clone: Its antigen is currently not known. The record has no base qualities; no much larger clone is one base away.

The sequencing here drew on CD4+ T cells from blood, taken before the fourth cycle of nivolumab. Rearrangement joined TRBV18 to TRBJ1-1; the D gene is perhaps TRBD1, from 6 matching bases. The source is a human donor with classical Hodgkin lymphoma. The DNA sequence is given as TGTGCCAGCTCACCACTTAGAGGGGGGGCTTTCTTT. Its translation reads: CASSPLRGGAFF.